Below, one TCR beta chain is given with its context. Its target is not known. A junction end diverges from the germline sequence, so it may reflect a read error. This sample was included in a study of T cells in Graves' hyperthyroidism and ophthalmopathy. Overall study findings and caveats: Progression to ophthalmopathy was predicted a median of roughly 6.8 months early. Most clonotypes that expanded in the thyroid above 0.001 also showed up in blood.

Amplification yielded TCR beta CDR3 regions, with RNA transcripts as the source. Initially, a first-round RT-PCR of the TCR CDR3 employed the HTBI primer set. TCRdb independently ran MiXCR on the multiplex PCR reads; one entry per CDR3 protein. Of a few hundred thousand distinct CDR3 sequences in the sample, approximately 14% were seen once. Blood was drawn at first hyperthyroidism diagnosis, before any ophthalmopathy symptoms. The TCR originated in a woman between 40 and 55 years old with Graves' hyperthyroidism that later progressed to Graves' ophthalmopathy. Sample: blood.

In DNA form, the CDR3 reads TGTCCCAGCAACACGGCATACTCTGGAAACACCATATATTTT. This encodes CPSNTAYSGNTIYF. The rearrangement uses TRBV19 and TRBJ1-3, with no clear D. Germline V gene data show CDR1 as LNHDA and CDR2 as SQIVND (reference sequence). The CDR3 runs to 14 residues.